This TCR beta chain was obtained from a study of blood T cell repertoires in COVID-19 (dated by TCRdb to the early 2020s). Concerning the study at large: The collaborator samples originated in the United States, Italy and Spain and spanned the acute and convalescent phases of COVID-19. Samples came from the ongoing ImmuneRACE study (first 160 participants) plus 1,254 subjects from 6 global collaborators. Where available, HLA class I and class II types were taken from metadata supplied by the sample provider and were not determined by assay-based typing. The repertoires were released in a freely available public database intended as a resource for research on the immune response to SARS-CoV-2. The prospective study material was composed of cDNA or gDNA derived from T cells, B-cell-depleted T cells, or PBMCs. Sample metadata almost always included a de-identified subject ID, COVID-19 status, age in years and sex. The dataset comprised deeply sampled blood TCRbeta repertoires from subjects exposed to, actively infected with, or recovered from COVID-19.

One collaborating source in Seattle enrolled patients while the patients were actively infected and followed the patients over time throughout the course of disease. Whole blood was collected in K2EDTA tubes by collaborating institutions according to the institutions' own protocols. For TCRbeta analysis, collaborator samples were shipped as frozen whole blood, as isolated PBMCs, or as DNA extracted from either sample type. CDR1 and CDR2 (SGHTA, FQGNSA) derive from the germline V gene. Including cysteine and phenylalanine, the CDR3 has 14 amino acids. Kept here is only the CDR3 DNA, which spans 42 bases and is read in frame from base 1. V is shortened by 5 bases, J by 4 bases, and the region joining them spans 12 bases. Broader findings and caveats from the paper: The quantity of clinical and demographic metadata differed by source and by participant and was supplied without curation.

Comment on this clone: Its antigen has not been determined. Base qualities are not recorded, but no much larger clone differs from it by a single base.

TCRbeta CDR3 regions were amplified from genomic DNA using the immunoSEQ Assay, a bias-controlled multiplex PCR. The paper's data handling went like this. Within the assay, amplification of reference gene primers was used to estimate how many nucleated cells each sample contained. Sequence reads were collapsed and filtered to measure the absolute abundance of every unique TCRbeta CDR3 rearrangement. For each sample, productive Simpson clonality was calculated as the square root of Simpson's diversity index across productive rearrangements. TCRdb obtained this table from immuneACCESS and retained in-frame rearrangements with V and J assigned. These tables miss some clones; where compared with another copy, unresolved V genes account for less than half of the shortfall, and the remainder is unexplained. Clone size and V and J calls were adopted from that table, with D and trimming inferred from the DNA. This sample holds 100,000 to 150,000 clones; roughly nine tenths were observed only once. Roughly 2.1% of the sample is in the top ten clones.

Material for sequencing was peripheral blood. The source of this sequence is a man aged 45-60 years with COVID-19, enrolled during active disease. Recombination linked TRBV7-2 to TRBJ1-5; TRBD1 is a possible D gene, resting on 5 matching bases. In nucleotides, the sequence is TGTGCCAGCAGCCGGGGGTTTCTAAATCAGCCCCAGCATTTT. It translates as CASSRGFLNQPQHF. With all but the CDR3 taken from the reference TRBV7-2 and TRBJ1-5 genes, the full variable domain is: GAGVSQSPSNKVTEKGKDVELRCDPISGHTALYWYRQSLGQGLEFLIYFQGNSAPDKSGLPSDRFSAERTGGSVSTLTIQRTQQEDSAVYLCASSRGFLNQPQHFGDGTRLSIL.